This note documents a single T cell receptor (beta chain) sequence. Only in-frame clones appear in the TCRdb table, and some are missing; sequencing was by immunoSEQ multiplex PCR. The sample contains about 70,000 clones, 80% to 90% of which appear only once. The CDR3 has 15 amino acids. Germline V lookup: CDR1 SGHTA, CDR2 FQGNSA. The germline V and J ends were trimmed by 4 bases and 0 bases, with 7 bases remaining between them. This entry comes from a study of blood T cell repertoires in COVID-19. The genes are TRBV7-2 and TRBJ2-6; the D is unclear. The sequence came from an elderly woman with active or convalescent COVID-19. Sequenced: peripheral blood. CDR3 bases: TGTGCCAGCAGCTCCCCTTCCTCTGGGGCCAACGTCCTGACTTTC. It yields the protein CASSSPSSGANVLTF.